This T cell receptor beta chain was captured in a study of neurological immune-mediated disorders. TCRdb reprocessed the 5' RACE reads with MiXCR, giving one entry per CDR3 protein. The repertoire consists of 35,000 to 45,000 distinct CDR3 sequences, with more than 6.5% occurring once and the leading ten covering roughly 4.5%. V lost 2 bases, J lost 7 bases, and 15 bases lay in between. The CDR3 is 15 residues long. Germline CDR1 KGHSH, CDR2 LQKENI. This clonotype was recorded many times. The J gene is TRBJ2-1, the V gene TRBV18; unclear D gene. This receptor was taken from a middle-aged woman in good health. The material sequenced was PBMCs. CDR3 sequence: CASSPWAVGSNEQFF. CDR3 coding DNA: TGTGCCAGCTCACCATGGGCCGTAGGGTCGAATGAGCAGTTCTTC.